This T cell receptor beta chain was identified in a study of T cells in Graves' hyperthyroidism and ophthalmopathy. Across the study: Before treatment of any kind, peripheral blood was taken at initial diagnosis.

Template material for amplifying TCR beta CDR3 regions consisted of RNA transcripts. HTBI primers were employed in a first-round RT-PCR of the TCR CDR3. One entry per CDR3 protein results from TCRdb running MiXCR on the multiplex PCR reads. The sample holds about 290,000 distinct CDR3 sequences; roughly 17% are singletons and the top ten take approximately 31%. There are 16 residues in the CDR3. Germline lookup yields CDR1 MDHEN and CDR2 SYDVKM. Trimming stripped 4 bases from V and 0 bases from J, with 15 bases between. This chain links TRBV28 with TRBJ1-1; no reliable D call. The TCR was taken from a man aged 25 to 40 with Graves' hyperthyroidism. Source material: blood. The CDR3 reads CASSSSALVVNTEAFF. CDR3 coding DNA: TGTGCCAGCAGTTCTTCAGCTCTCGTAGTGAACACTGAAGCTTTCTTT.